One sample yielded the 3 T cell receptor beta chains listed below, sequenced in a study of identical twins. TCRdb re-analysed the 5' RACE reads in MiXCR, keeping a single row per CDR3 protein. The repertoire has about 810,000 distinct CDR3 sequences, 10% to 15% of them found once; the top ten carry 1.5% to 2%. The data also belong to a second study, concerning yellow fever vaccine responses in identical twins.

Input material: PBMCs. All receptors come from a woman aged 18 to 35 in good health.

This clonotype was observed a handful of times. This sequence joins TRBV5-1 and TRBJ2-5, with D tentatively TRBD2 (5 bases). Trimming removed 1 base from V and 3 bases from J, with 16 bases in between. Per germline, CDR1 SGHRS and CDR2 YFSETQ. The CDR3 consists of 16 residues. The CDR3 DNA is TGCGCCAGCAGCTTGTCTTCTATCGACGGGGAAGAGACCCAGTACTTC. Translation gives CASSLSSIDGEETQYF.

The count of this clonotype is one. This could be a read error, since a much larger clone is one nucleotide away. The chain is built from TRBV12-3 or TRBV12-4 and TRBJ2-5; TRBD1 might be the D (5 bases). The CDR3 spans 14 residues. Trimming stripped 8 bases from V and 6 bases from J, with 19 bases between. The CDR3 DNA is TGTGCCAGCGAAATTGGAAGGGGCGCGAAGACCCAGTACTTC. Translated, it gives CASEIGRGAKTQYF.

The CDR3 DNA is TGTGCCAGCAGCCCGGGACTAGCGGGCGCCTTGAGGGAGCAGTTCTTC. It codes for CASSPGLAGALREQFF. This rearrangement joins TRBV28 to TRBJ2-1; TRBD2 matches 12 bases. With V trimmed by 6 bases and J by 10 bases, 13 bases remained unmatched. Germline-derived CDR1 and CDR2 are MDHEN and SYDVKM. The CDR3 contains 16 residues.